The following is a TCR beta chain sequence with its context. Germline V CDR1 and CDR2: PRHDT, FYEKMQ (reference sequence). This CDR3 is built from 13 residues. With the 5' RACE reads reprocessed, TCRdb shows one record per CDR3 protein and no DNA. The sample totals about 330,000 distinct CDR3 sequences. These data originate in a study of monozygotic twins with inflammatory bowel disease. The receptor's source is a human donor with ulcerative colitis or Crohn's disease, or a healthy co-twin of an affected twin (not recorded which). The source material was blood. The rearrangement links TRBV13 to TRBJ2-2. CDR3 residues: CASSLRGAGELFF.